Listed here are 27 T cell receptor beta chains from one sample, sequenced in a study of human T cells and chemical hapten exposure. As to time point: patch test 2, 6 weeks after DPC sensitization. The treatment was: therapeutic diphenylcyclopropenone sensitization with weekly scalp DPC. TCRdb used MiXCR to reprocess the RACE reads, holding one entry per CDR3 protein. The sample holds approximately 350,000 distinct CDR3 sequences; roughly 6.3% are singletons and the top ten take around 6.1%. The sample in question was whole blood, obtained in connection with sensitization to the hapten diphenylcyclopropenone (DPC). Receptors originate from a young woman with alopecia areata. Some clones in this sample may be carry-over from other donors' samples.

The chain couples TRBV5-1 to TRBJ1-1, with D possibly TRBD1 on 5 matching bases. CDR3 length: 13 amino acids. CDR1 is SGHRS and CDR2 is YFSETQ in the germline V gene. Trimming took 6 bases from V and 4 from J, leaving 13 bases between them. The CDR3 DNA follows: TGCGCCAGCAACGGGGACTATAGCACTGAAGCTTTCTTT. Protein: CASNGDYSTEAFF.

This clonotype was detected ten times or more. V gene TRBV4-2 combines with J gene TRBJ1-6; D remains ambiguous. V lost 8 bases to trimming and J lost 10 bases, with 15 bases between them. Germline V gene data show CDR1 as LGHNA and CDR2 as YNFKEQ. The CDR3 consists of 13 residues. The CDR3 loop is CASRSEWGSPLHF. In DNA, the CDR3 is TGTGCCAGCCGCTCAGAGTGGGGATCACCCCTCCACTTT.

This clonotype has a count of ten or more. V usage is TRBV6-1 and J usage is TRBJ1-1, with D tentatively TRBD1 (5 bases). Germline CDR1 MNHNS, CDR2 SASEGT. CDR3 length: 13 residues. V was clipped by 10 bases and J by 4 bases, with 16 bases between them. The CDR3: CAIIRVWGTEAFF. In DNA form, the CDR3 reads TGTGCCATCATCAGGGTTTGGGGCACTGAAGCTTTCTTT.

The sample holds a few counts of this clonotype. The gene calls are TRBV5-1 and TRBJ2-7; D is perhaps TRBD1 (5 bases). This CDR3 has 13 residues. CDR1 and CDR2 (germline): SGHRS, YFSETQ. V shed 5 bases and J shed 2 bases, with 11 bases lying between them. The CDR3, as DNA: TGCGCCAGCAGTAGACAGAGCACCTACGAGCAGTACTTC. Amino acids: CASSRQSTYEQYF. Drawing the rest from reference TRBV5-1 and TRBJ2-7, the complete variable domain is KAGVTQTPRYLIKTRGQQVTLSCSPISGHRSVSWYQQTPGQGLQFLFEYFSETQRNKGNFPGRFSGRQFSNSRSEMNVSTLELGDSALYLCASSRQSTYEQYFGPGTRLTVT.

This clonotype has ten or more counts. The rearrangement joins TRBV5-4 to TRBJ2-5; D is undetermined. Between the trimmed V and J ends, which lost 4 bases and 2 bases, there was a span of 18 bases. Germline-derived CDR1 and CDR2 are SGHNT and YYREEE (reference sequence). The CDR3 is 16 residues long. CDR3 in amino acids: CASSPTPSGRQETQYF. CDR3 coding DNA: TGTGCCAGCAGCCCAACCCCCTCTGGCCGACAAGAGACCCAGTACTTC.

This clonotype appeared a few times. The chain combines TRBV27 with TRBJ2-1; D uncertain. Germline V lookup: CDR1 MNHEY, CDR2 SMNVEV (reference sequence). V lost 7 bases and J lost 6, with 16 bases in between. The CDR3 runs to 14 residues. This CDR3 reads CASNPGVVINEQFF. CDR3 bases: TGTGCCAGCAATCCTGGGGTGGTGATCAATGAGCAGTTCTTC.

The J gene is TRBJ1-1, the V gene TRBV19; D may be TRBD1 (6 bases). This CDR3 has 12 amino acids. Germline V CDR1 and CDR2: LNHDA, SQIVND (reference sequence). V was trimmed by 10 bases and J by 5 bases, leaving 14 bases between them. The CDR3 DNA sequence: TGTGCCACCACTCAGGGGATAACTGAAGCTTTCTTT. Its translation: CATTQGITEAFF. Based on the CDR3 plus reference TRBV19 and TRBJ1-1, the full variable domain is DGGITQSPKYLFRKEGQNVTLSCEQNLNHDAMYWYRQDPGQGLRLIYYSQIVNDFQKGDIAEGYSVSREKKESFPLTVTSAQKNPTAFYLCATTQGITEAFFGQGTRLTVV.

This clonotype was seen more than once but under ten times. This may stem from a read error, because a much larger clone lies one nucleotide away. In DNA, the CDR3 is TGTGCCAGCAGCCACGCAGATACGCAGTATTTT. Residues: CASSHADTQYF. The chain links TRBV14 to TRBJ2-3; the D is unclear. V lost 3 bases, J lost 4 bases, and 2 bases lay in between. Per the germline V gene, CDR1 is SGHDN and CDR2 is FVKESK. There are 11 residues in the CDR3.

This clonotype came up many times. V is TRBV12-3 or TRBV12-4 and J is TRBJ1-5; 8 positions agree with TRBD1. The CDR3 runs to 16 residues. The V gene end was trimmed by 6 bases and the J gene end by 4 bases; junction bases not matched to a gene: 11. CDR3 in DNA: TGTGCCAGCAGACTTTCTTCGACAGGGGAAAATCAGCCCCAGCATTTT. Amino acids: CASRLSSTGENQPQHF.

There are a few counts of this clonotype. The chain carries TRBV3-1 and TRBJ2-3, with 10 bases that match TRBD2. Germline assignment: CDR1 LGHDT and CDR2 YNNKEL (reference sequence). The J segment lost 1 base and the V segment lost 3 bases, leaving 10 bases of the junction unmatched. The CDR3 totals 18 residues. CDR3: CASSHGAAGGWGTDTQYF. The CDR3, as DNA: TGTGCCAGCAGCCATGGCGCAGCGGGGGGGTGGGGCACAGATACGCAGTATTTT.

The J gene is TRBJ2-7, the V gene TRBV20-1; tentative D call: TRBD1 (5 bases). CDR3 length equals 13 residues. CDR1 is DFQATT and CDR2 is SNEGSKA in the germline V gene (reference sequence). V was shortened by 5 bases and J by 6 bases, with 17 bases between the two germline ends. The CDR3 DNA sequence: TGCAGTGCTGGATACCAGGGTAATCGCGAGCAGTACTTC. Protein product: CSAGYQGNREQYF.

This clonotype was counted between two and nine times. The chain uses TRBV3-1 and TRBJ2-1; D possibly corresponds to TRBD1 (6 bases). The length of the CDR3 is 15 residues. V was trimmed by 4 bases and J by 1 base, leaving 11 bases between them. Germline V gives CDR1 LGHDT, CDR2 YNNKEL (reference sequence). CDR3 region: CASSLQGRSYNEQFF. The CDR3 nucleotides read TGTGCCAGCAGCCTACAGGGTAGGTCCTACAATGAGCAGTTCTTC.

V and J are TRBV6-5 and TRBJ1-2; TRBD1 matches 9 bases. CDR3 length equals 16 residues. Germline V gene lookup returns CDR1 MNHEY and CDR2 SVGAGI. J was trimmed by 2 bases and V by 6 bases; bases with no gene match: 10. The CDR3: CASRTAEGQGNYGYTF. CDR3 nucleotide sequence: TGTGCCAGCAGAACAGCCGAGGGACAGGGAAACTATGGCTACACCTTC.

This clonotype came up many times. The rearrangement joins TRBV10-3 to TRBJ2-6; D gene unclear. This CDR3 is built from 18 residues. Trimming took off 2 bases at V and 0 bases at J, with 14 bases between the two ends. CDR1 and CDR2 (germline): ENHRY, SYGVKD. CDR3 nucleotides: TGTGCCATCAGTGAGCCCGATGGCCCCTACTCTGGGGCCAACGTCCTGACTTTC. Translated: CAISEPDGPYSGANVLTF.

V and J are TRBV5-6 and TRBJ1-2; TRBD1 agrees at 10 bases. V trimming: 5 bases; J trimming: 7 bases; junction bases outside the gene matches: 8. Germline loops: CDR1 SGHDT, CDR2 YYEEEE. The CDR3 sequence is 14 residues long. The CDR3 region has the DNA TGTGCCAGCAGAAATCGACAGGGGGCATTTGGCTACACCTTC. Its protein product is CASRNRQGAFGYTF.

This clonotype was recorded a few times. The V call is TRBV28, the J call TRBJ2-7, with 9 bases aligning to TRBD1. Germline assignment: CDR1 MDHEN and CDR2 SYDVKM. CDR3 size: 15 residues. Trimming took 4 bases from V and 2 from J; bases not matched to a gene: 6. The DNA for the CDR3 is TGTGCCAGCAGTTCCGGACAGGGGTTCGCCTACGAGCAGTACTTC. Its translation: CASSSGQGFAYEQYF.

Notes on this clonotype: With a much larger clone just one base away, this may be a read error. The CDR3 sequence is CSARDWKGPTEAFF. In DNA form, the CDR3 reads TGCAGTGCTAGAGATTGGAAGGGTCCTACTGAAGCTTTCTTT. The chain combines TRBV20-1 with TRBJ1-1; D unclear. V gave up 0 bases and J gave up 5 bases, with 13 bases separating them. Germline CDR1 DFQATT, CDR2 SNEGSKA (reference sequence). The length of the CDR3 is 14 residues.

This clonotype was counted only a few times. The chain recombines TRBV25-1 with TRBJ2-1; 11 nucleotides align to TRBD2. J lost 6 bases, V lost 11 bases, and 6 bases had no gene match. CDR1 MGHDK and CDR2 SYGVNS come from the germline V gene. The CDR3 totals 13 residues. Written as DNA, the CDR3 is TGTGCCTGTAGCGGGGGGGCGATCAATGAGCAGTTCTTC. Protein product: CACSGGAINEQFF.

The V gene is TRBV2, the J gene TRBJ2-7; no clear D. The germline CDR1 and CDR2 sequences are SNHLY and FYNNEI. The CDR3 is 14 amino acids. Trimming left V 6 bases short and J 7 bases short, with 19 bases between. The CDR3 loop is CASSDLDLKIEQYF. The DNA for the CDR3 is TGTGCCAGCAGCGATCTGGACCTTAAGATAGAGCAGTACTTC.

There are many counts of this clonotype. The chain couples TRBV27 to TRBJ1-1; tentatively, D is TRBD1 (5 bases). Trimming cost V 6 bases and J 7 bases, with 18 bases left between them. The CDR3 loop spans 14 amino acids. CDR1 and CDR2 from the germline V gene are MNHEY and SMNVEV (reference sequence). The CDR3 DNA is TGTGCCAGCAGCGTAGCATTGGGGGTCAATGAAGCTTTCTTT. This gives the protein CASSVALGVNEAFF.

V gene TRBV20-1 combines with J gene TRBJ2-4; D is unresolved. The CDR3 totals 16 residues. V lost 5 bases, J lost 0 bases, and 17 bases lay in between. Germline V gene sequence: CDR1 DFQATT, CDR2 SNEGSKA (reference sequence). The DNA of the CDR3 is TGCAGTGCTCCGGACCTCCGGAGACTAGCCAAAAACATTCAGTACTTC. Its translation: CSAPDLRRLAKNIQYF.

In this sample, this clonotype turned up a few times. The V and J genes are TRBV7-6 and TRBJ2-2; D is ambiguous. CDR1 is SGHVS and CDR2 is FNYEAQ in the germline V gene. Deletions cut 5 bases from V and 4 bases from J, with 14 bases between. The CDR3 spans 15 residues. In DNA, the CDR3 is TGTGCCAGCAGCCGACTCCCCCAGGTCACCGGGGAGCTGTTTTTT. Amino acid sequence: CASSRLPQVTGELFF.

The rearrangement joins TRBV20-1 to TRBJ2-3, with D uncertain. V lost 5 bases, J lost 2 bases, and 14 bases lay in between. Germline CDR1 DFQATT, CDR2 SNEGSKA (reference sequence). The CDR3 consists of 14 residues. The CDR3 sequence: CSARPPWDTDTQYF. The CDR3 bases are TGCAGTGCTCGCCCCCCTTGGGACACAGATACGCAGTATTTT.

In its sample, this clonotype was seen many times. V and J are TRBV5-6 and TRBJ1-1; no reliable D call. This CDR3 has 18 residues. Germline V gives CDR1 SGHDT, CDR2 YYEEEE. V dropped 3 bases and J dropped 1 base, with 22 bases sitting between them. The CDR3 sequence: CASSSVGWSGEKNTEAFF. The CDR3 DNA reads as TGTGCCAGCAGCTCTGTAGGGTGGTCAGGAGAGAAGAACACTGAAGCTTTCTTT.

In this sample, this clonotype turned up many times. The chain joins TRBV6-1 to TRBJ1-1, with D unresolved. The V end lost 3 bases, the J end lost 2 bases, and 7 bases lay between the germline ends. Germline V gene data show CDR1 as MNHNS and CDR2 as SASEGT. The length of the CDR3 is 13 residues. As DNA, the CDR3 is TGTGCCAGCAGTGATCCGGGCAACACTGAAGCTTTCTTT. Its protein product is CASSDPGNTEAFF.

This clonotype was picked up many times. The chain carries TRBV20-1 and TRBJ1-3; D not certain. Trimming took off 4 bases at V and 0 bases at J, with 13 bases between the two ends. The CDR3 has 15 amino acids. Germline-derived CDR1 and CDR2 are DFQATT and SNEGSKA (reference sequence). The CDR3 nucleotides are TGCAGTGCTACCAGCCCAGGAGCCTCTGGAAACACCATATATTTT. Encoded protein: CSATSPGASGNTIYF.

The sample holds a few counts of this clonotype. The gene calls are TRBV7-2 and TRBJ1-1, with D maybe TRBD1 (5 bases). Germline CDR1 is SGHTA and CDR2 is FQGNSA. This CDR3 region has 13 residues. V lost 4 bases and J lost 8, with 14 bases in between. CDR3 in amino acids: CASSSKAGLEAFF. The CDR3 nucleotides read TGTGCCAGCAGCTCGAAGGCAGGGTTAGAAGCTTTCTTT. Variable domain in full (rest from reference TRBV7-2 and TRBJ1-1): GAGVSQSPSNKVTEKGKDVELRCDPISGHTALYWYRQSLGQGLEFLIYFQGNSAPDKSGLPSDRFSAERTGGSVSTLTIQRTQQEDSAVYLCASSSKAGLEAFFGQGTRLTVV.